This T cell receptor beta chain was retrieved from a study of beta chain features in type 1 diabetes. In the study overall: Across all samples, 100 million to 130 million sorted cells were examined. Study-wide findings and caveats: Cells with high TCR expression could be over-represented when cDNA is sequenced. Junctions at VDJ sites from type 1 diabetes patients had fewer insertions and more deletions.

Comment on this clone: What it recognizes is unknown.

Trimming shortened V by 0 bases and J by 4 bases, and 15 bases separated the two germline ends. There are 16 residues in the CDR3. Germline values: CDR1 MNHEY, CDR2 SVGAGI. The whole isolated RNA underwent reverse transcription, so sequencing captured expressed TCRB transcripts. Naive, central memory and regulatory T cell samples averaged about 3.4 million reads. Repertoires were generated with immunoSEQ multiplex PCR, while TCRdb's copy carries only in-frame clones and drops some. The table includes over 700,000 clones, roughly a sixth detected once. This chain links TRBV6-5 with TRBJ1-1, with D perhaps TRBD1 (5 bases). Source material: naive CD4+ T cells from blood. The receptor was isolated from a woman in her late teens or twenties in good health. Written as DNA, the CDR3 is TGTGCCAGCAGTTACTCGGGCAGGGAAAGGATCACTGAAGCTTTCTTT. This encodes CASSYSGRERITEAFF.